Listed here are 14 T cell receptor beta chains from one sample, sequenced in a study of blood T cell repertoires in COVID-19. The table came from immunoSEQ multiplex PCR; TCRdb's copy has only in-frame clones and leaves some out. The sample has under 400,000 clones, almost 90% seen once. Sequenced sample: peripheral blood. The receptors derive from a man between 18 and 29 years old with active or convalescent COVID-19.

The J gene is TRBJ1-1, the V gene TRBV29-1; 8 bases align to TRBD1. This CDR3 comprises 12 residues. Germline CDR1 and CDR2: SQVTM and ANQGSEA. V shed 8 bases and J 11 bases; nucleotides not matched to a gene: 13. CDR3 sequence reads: CSFLYGTGWAFF. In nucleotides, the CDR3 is TGCAGCTTTCTGTACGGGACAGGATGGGCTTTCTTT.

CDR3 bases: TGTGCCAGCAGTTACTCCCCAAACCAGGGATTCTATGGCTACACCTTC. Its protein product is CASSYSPNQGFYGYTF. The chain employs TRBV6-6 and TRBJ1-2; weak D call: TRBD1 (5 bases). The length of the CDR3 is 16 residues. Trimming removed 0 bases at V and 4 bases at J, with 15 bases between. Germline loops: CDR1 MNHNY, CDR2 SVGAGI (reference sequence).

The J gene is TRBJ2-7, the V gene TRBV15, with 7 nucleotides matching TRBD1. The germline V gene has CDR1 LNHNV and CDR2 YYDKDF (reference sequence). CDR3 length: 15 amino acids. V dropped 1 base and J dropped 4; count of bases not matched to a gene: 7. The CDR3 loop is CATSRAGTAEYEQYF. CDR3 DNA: TGTGCCACCAGCAGAGCGGGGACAGCGGAGTACGAGCAGTACTTC.

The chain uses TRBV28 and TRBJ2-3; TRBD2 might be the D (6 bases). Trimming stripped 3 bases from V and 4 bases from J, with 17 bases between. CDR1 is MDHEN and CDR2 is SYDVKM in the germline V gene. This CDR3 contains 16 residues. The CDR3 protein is CASSFSTSPGSDTQYF. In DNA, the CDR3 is TGTGCCAGCAGTTTTTCGACTAGTCCCGGGTCAGATACGCAGTATTTT.

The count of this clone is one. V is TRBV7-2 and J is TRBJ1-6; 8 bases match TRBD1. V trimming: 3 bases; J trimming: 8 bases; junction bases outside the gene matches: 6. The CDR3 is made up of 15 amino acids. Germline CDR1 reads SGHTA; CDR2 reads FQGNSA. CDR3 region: CASSLGGQDDSPLHF. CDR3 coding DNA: TGTGCCAGCAGCTTGGGGGGACAGGATGATTCACCCCTCCACTTT.

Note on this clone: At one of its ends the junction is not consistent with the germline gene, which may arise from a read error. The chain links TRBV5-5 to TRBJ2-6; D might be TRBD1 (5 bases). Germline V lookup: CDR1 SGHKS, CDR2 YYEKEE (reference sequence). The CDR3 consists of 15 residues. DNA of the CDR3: TGTGCCAGCAGCTTGAGGGGTTCTGGGGCCAACGTGCTGACTTTC. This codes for CASSLRGSGANVLTF.

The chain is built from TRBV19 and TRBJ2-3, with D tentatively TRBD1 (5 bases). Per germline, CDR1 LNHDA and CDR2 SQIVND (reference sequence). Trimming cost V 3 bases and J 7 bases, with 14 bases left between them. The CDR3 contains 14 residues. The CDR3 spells CASSMAAGYYTQYF. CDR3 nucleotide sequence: TGTGCCAGTAGTATGGCCGCAGGGTATTATACGCAGTATTTT. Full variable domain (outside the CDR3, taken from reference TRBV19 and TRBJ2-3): DGGITQSPKYLFRKEGQNVTLSCEQNLNHDAMYWYRQDPGQGLRLIYYSQIVNDFQKGDIAEGYSVSREKKESFPLTVTSAQKNPTAFYLCASSMAAGYYTQYFGPGTRLTVL.

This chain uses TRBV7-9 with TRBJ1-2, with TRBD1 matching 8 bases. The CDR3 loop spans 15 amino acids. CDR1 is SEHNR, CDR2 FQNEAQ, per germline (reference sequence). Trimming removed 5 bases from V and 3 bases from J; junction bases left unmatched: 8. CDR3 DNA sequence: TGTGCCAGCAGCACTCGGACAGGGCAAGACTATGGCTACACCTTC. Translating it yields CASSTRTGQDYGYTF.

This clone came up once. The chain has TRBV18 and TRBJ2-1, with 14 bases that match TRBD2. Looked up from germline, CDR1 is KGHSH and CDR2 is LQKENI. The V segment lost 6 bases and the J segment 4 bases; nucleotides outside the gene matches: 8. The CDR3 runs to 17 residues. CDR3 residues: CASSLGLAGGRYNEQFF. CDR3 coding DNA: TGTGCCAGCTCCCTCGGACTAGCGGGGGGCCGATACAATGAGCAGTTCTTC.

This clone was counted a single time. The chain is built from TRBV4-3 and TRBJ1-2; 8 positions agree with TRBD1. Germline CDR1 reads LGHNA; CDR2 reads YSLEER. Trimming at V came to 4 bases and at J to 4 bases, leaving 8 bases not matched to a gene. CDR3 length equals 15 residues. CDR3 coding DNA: TGCGCCAGCAGCCGCGTAGTGGGGACAGGCTATGGCTACACCTTC. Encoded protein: CASSRVVGTGYGYTF.

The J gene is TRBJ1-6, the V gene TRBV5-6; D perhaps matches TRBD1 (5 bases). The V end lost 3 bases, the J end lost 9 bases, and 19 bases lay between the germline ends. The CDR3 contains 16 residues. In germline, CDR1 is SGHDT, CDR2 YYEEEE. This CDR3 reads CASSYTGRGNGSPLHF. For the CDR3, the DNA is TGTGCCAGCAGCTACACCGGCCGGGGGAACGGTTCACCCCTCCACTTT.

CDR3 DNA sequence: TGTGCCACCAGCAGTACTCAGGGGGGCGAGCAGTACTTC. This encodes CATSSTQGGEQYF. The chain recombines TRBV15 with TRBJ2-7, with TRBD1 as a possible D gene (7 bases). The V end lost 3 bases, the J end lost 6 bases, and 12 bases lay between the germline ends. The CDR3 totals 13 residues. Germline V gene lookup returns CDR1 LNHNV and CDR2 YYDKDF (reference sequence).

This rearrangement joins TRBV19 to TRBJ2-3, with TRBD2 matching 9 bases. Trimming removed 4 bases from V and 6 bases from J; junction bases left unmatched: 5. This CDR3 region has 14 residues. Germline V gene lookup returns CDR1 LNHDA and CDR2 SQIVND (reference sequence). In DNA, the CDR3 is TGTGCCAGTAGTAGCGGGGGGGCCTTGGATACGCAGTATTTT. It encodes CASSSGGALDTQYF.

CDR3 residues: CASSLEAGGSYNEQFF. The CDR3 DNA reads as TGTGCCAGCAGCTTGGAGGCGGGGGGGTCCTACAATGAGCAGTTCTTC. The rearrangement joins TRBV13 to TRBJ2-1, with 9 bases fitting TRBD2. The ends lost 3 bases at V and 1 base at J; junction bases unmatched: 4. Germline V lookup: CDR1 PRHDT, CDR2 FYEKMQ (reference sequence). There are 16 residues in the CDR3. Combining the CDR3 with reference TRBV13 and TRBJ2-1 gives the whole variable domain AAGVIQSPRHLIKEKRETATLKCYPIPRHDTVYWYQQGPGQDPQFLISFYEKMQSDKGSIPDRFSAQQFSDYHSELNMSSLELGDSALYFCASSLEAGGSYNEQFFGPGTRLTVL.